The clone carrying this TCR beta chain was picked up one time. From germline, CDR1 is SGHTA and CDR2 FQGNSA. The CDR3 is made up of 13 amino acids. With 5 bases removed from V and 5 bases from J, the gap between germline ends came to 12 bases. This sample stems from a study of PD-L1 blockade in urothelial cancer. Study-level background: Blood drawn 3 weeks (second dose) and 6 weeks after treatment start was analyzed.

Documented time point: pretreatment peripheral blood. Libraries were prepared by immunoSEQ multiplex PCR; TCRdb keeps only in-frame clonotypes and omits some of them. The table has under 55,000 clones, approximately 91% seen once. Specimen: PBMCs, collected around atezolizumab (anti-PD-L1) treatment. The TCR comes from a donor at least 40 years old with urothelial cancer. The chain recombines TRBV7-2 with TRBJ2-5; possible D gene TRBD2, 6 bases. This CDR3 is CASSGDSGETQYF. For the CDR3, the DNA is TGTGCCAGCAGCGGGGACTCCGGGGAGACCCAGTACTTC.